These T cell receptor beta chains were read from a single sample in a study of blood T cell repertoires in COVID-19. Libraries were prepared by immunoSEQ multiplex PCR; TCRdb keeps only in-frame clonotypes and omits some of them. Counted here are 95,000 to 150,000 clones, approximately 90% occurring once; the ten biggest clones make up approximately 8.1%. Specimen: peripheral blood. The source of these receptors is a man aged 50 to 60 with acute or convalescent COVID-19. Both conserved end residues are part of each CDR3. D genes are given only for firm matches. Size values are once, few and many counts, or a class for expanded clones, and some rows have none.

.	.	TRBJ2-2	TRBV19	TGTGCCAGTAGTATAGTAGGTAGCGCGAACACCGGGGAGCTGTTTTTT	CASSIVGSANTGELFF
.	.	TRBJ2-3	TRBV18	TGTGCCAGCTCACCCGTACCAGGGACAGATACGCAGTATTTT	CASSPVPGTDTQYF
once	.	TRBJ1-6	TRBV5-1	TGCGCCAGCAGCTTAACAGCGGATTCACCCCTCCACTTT	CASSLTADSPLHF
.	TRBD2	TRBJ2-3	TRBV4-3	TGCGCCAGCAGCCAAGATGCTAGCGGAGGGGATACGCAGTATTTT	CASSQDASGGDTQYF
.	TRBD2	TRBJ2-2	TRBV15	TGTGCCACCAGCAGTGGACTAGCGGGTTCCGGGGAGCTGTTTTTT	CATSSGLAGSGELFF
.	TRBD2	TRBJ2-3	TRBV19	TGTGCCAGTAGTATTGTACCGGGGGGGTCAGATACGCAGTATTTT	CASSIVPGGSDTQYF
.	.	TRBJ2-7	TRBV5-6	TGTGCCAGCAGCAGCTTTAGCGGAGCCTACGAGCAGTACTTC	CASSSFSGAYEQYF
.	.	TRBJ2-2	TRBV28	TGTGCCAGCAGTTTAGTCCGGGGTAACACCGGGGAGCTGTTTTTT	CASSLVRGNTGELFF
.	TRBD1	TRBJ1-1	TRBV6-1	TGTGCCAGCAGTGATCCGGGACAGAGCATGAACACTGAAGCTTTCTTT	CASSDPGQSMNTEAFF
few	TRBD1	TRBJ2-2	TRBV5-8	TGTGCCAGCAGCCCTGGACAGGGGCCCGGGGAGCTGTTTTTT	CASSPGQGPGELFF
.	TRBD1	TRBJ1-4	TRBV7-9	TGTGCCAGCAGCTTAGGGGACAGGGTTAATGAAAAACTGTTTTTT	CASSLGDRVNEKLFF
.	.	TRBJ2-7	TRBV11-2	TGTGCCAGCAGCTTCTCCACAGCGGGTGACGAGCAGTACTTC	CASSFSTAGDEQYF
.	TRBD2	TRBJ2-1	TRBV3-1/TRBV3-2	TGTGCCAGCAGCCAAAACGGGCTAGCGGGAAATGAGCAGTTCTTC	CASSQNGLAGNEQFF
.	.	TRBJ2-4	TRBV3-1/TRBV3-2	TGTGCCAGCAGCCCCTTCTCGTCCTACCTTATTCAGTACTTC	CASSPFSSYLIQYF
.	TRBD2	TRBJ2-7	TRBV7-9	TGTGCCAGCAGCCCCGAGGGACTAGCGGGAGTCCACGAGCAGTACTTC	CASSPEGLAGVHEQYF
.	.	TRBJ2-7	TRBV7-9	TGTGCCAGCAGCTACAGGGACGGCGAGCAGTACTTC	CASSYRDGEQYF
.	TRBD1	TRBJ1-3	TRBV5-1	TGCGCCAGCAGCTCAAGCGACAGGGGGGGAAACACCATATATTTT	CASSSSDRGGNTIYF
.	.	TRBJ1-3	TRBV19	TGTGCCAGTAGTATTGGTACAGTCTCTGGAAACACCATATATTTT	CASSIGTVSGNTIYF
.	TRBD1	TRBJ2-2	TRBV27	TGTGCCAGCAGTCCAAACAGGGGGCCCACCGGGGAGCTGTTTTTT	CASSPNRGPTGELFF
.	.	TRBJ1-2	TRBV7-2	TGTGCCAGCAGCCCCCGGAGGGGAGCTAACTATGGCTACACCTTC	CASSPRRGANYGYTF
.	TRBD1	TRBJ1-1	TRBV9	TGTGCCAGCAGCGTTCGGGACAGGGACACTGAAGCTTTCTTT	CASSVRDRDTEAFF
many	.	TRBJ1-5	TRBV7-8	TGTGCCAGCAGCTCCCAGGGCCGCAATCAGCCCCAGCATTTT	CASSSQGRNQPQHF
.	.	TRBJ2-1	TRBV24-1	TGTGCCACCAGTGATTCAGGACAGTTCGACAATGAGCAGTTCTTC	CATSDSGQFDNEQFF
few	.	TRBJ1-2	TRBV27	TGTGCCAGCAGCCCCAACCTCGATCGGGGAGAAGGCTACACCTTC	CASSPNLDRGEGYTF
.	TRBD1	TRBJ2-3	TRBV5-6	TGTGCCAGCAGCCCCGGGACAGGGGGCACAGATACGCAGTATTTT	CASSPGTGGTDTQYF
.	.	TRBJ2-1	TRBV9	TGTGCCAGCAGCCCGTCGGACATTCCTAACAATGAGCAGTTCTTC	CASSPSDIPNNEQFF
.	TRBD1	TRBJ2-7	TRBV27	TGTGCCAGCAGCCGGGGACAGGCCTACGAGCAGTACTTC	CASSRGQAYEQYF
.	TRBD1	TRBJ2-2	TRBV9	TGTGCCAGCAGCGGGGCTAGGACAGGGGGGATTACCGGGGAGCTGTTTTTT	CASSGARTGGITGELFF
.	TRBD1	TRBJ2-7	TRBV19	TGTGCCAGTAGTATTCCGGACAGGCACCCCTACGAGCAGTACTTC	CASSIPDRHPYEQYF
.	TRBD2	TRBJ2-7	TRBV25-1	TGTGCCAGCAGTACCACGGGACTAGCAGAGGACGAGCAGTACTTC	CASSTTGLAEDEQYF
.	.	TRBJ1-5	TRBV24-1	TGTGCCACCAGTGAAAAACAGTTAAATCAGCCCCAGCATTTT	CATSEKQLNQPQHF
.	.	TRBJ1-3	TRBV15	TGTGCCTCAAGCTCGGGGTACACCATATATTTT	CASSSGYTIYF
.	.	TRBJ1-1	TRBV11-3	TGTGCCAGCAGCTTAGGGAAGGGGCTCGGTACTGAAGCTTTCTTT	CASSLGKGLGTEAFF